Detailed here is one TCR beta chain. This clone was recorded a few times. Its antigen is still unknown. No much larger clonotype is one base removed from it; base qualities were not supplied. V and J are truncated by 4 bases and 7 bases respectively, leaving an intervening sequence of 14 bases. The CDR3 covers 14 residues, taking in both the cysteine and the phenylalanine. Of the read, only the CDR3 DNA is kept; its 42 bases are in frame from base 1. Taken from the germline V gene, the CDR1 and CDR2 loops are MNHEY and SVGAGI. From each donor, a single peripheral blood sample of around 0.12 L on average was drawn into heparinised tubes. Naive, central memory, regulatory and stem cell-like memory CD4+ T cells were sorted on a BD FACSAria II using a panel including CD45RO, CCR7, CD25, CD127, CD95 and CD27. A purity above 95% was achieved for all sorted populations. Right away, PBMCs were isolated by Lymphoprep density gradient centrifugation and were stained directly, with no culture step. Samples were stained and sorted in pairs, with one healthy donor and one patient per experiment, so that batch effects were minimized.

These data originate in a study of beta chain features in type 1 diabetes (dated by TCRdb to 2016 to 2019). Regarding the research as a whole: Mean age, gender distribution, total cell number and subset yield did not differ between patients and healthy donors. A total of under 120,000,000 sorted cells were examined across all samples, and RNA yield correlated strongly with the number of cells per subset. The study compared the TCRB repertoires of sorted circulating CD4+ T cell subsets in recently diagnosed type 1 diabetes patients with those in matched healthy donors. Whereas all 30 or so donors provided naive and central memory subsets, regulatory and stem cell-like memory subsets were isolated from just 8 patients and roughly eight healthy donors.

The High Capacity cDNA Reverse Transcription Kit was used to reverse transcribe all of the isolated RNA, meaning that expressed TCRB transcripts were what got sequenced. Naive, central memory and regulatory T cell samples underwent deep immunoSEQ sequencing, averaging about 3.3 million total reads per sample. Sorted cells were lysed in RLT buffer and RNA was extracted with DNase-treated RNeasy Micro or Mini kits, depending on cell number. To prevent cross-contamination, each cell subset was processed individually, whereas patient and healthy donor samples were processed jointly. TCRB sequences were amplified from cDNA with the immunoSEQ multiplex PCR, producing 87-bp fragments spanning the CDR3 region. Amplicons were sequenced on the Illumina HiSeq platform. In the authors' own workflow: PCR bias was corrected computationally using synthetic template baselines, and reads within Hamming distance 2 were collapsed, with unmergeable singletons discarded. Reads were aligned against IMGT to assign V, D and J genes, CDR3 length and insertions or deletions at six rearrangement sites. Within each subset, clonotype counts were normalized to the number of sorted cells before true diversity and Gini coefficients were calculated with the tcR R package. The overlap coefficient, calculated on TCRB nucleotide sequences, was used to quantify repertoire sharing. Out-of-frame TCRB sequences from naive cells were analyzed as a proxy for the pre-selection repertoire. TCRdb obtained this table from immuneACCESS and retained in-frame rearrangements with V and J assigned. These tables miss some clones; where compared with another copy, unresolved V genes account for less than half of the shortfall, and the remainder is unexplained. That table gives V, J and clone size, and the DNA gave D and trimming. This sample lists a few hundred thousand clones; over 10% were detected once. The leading ten clones occupy roughly 0.0097% of the sample.

Results and caveats for the whole study, not just this receptor: Naive, central memory and regulatory TCRB repertoires appeared to be more similar among patients than among healthy donors. HLA sub-analyses involved small numbers of individuals, so any influence of HLA type on TCRB rearrangement remained unresolved. Patients with type 1 diabetes made fewer insertions and deleted more nucleotides at VDJ recombination sites, implying thymic rearrangement abnormalities. Sequencing cDNA rather than genomic DNA could over-represent highly expressing activated cells, although activation and CD3 levels did not differ between groups. A moderate but significant shortening of TCRB CDR3 length was observed in type 1 diabetes patients in all four CD4+ subsets. PCR might favor shorter templates, but patient and control samples were amplified and corrected together, so any skew would affect both groups equally.

This chain joins TRBV6-5 to TRBJ2-1; TRBD2 is a weak D gene call, 5 bases matching. This receptor was identified in a woman in her late teens or twenties with type 1 diabetes. The sample taken for sequencing was naive CD4+ T cells from blood. Per the publication, the cell subset or site label means: true naive CD4+ T cells. The DNA reads as follows: TGTGCCAGCAGTTCCGTAGTATCGGGGAATGAGCAGTTCTTC. Translation gives CASSSVVSGNEQFF.